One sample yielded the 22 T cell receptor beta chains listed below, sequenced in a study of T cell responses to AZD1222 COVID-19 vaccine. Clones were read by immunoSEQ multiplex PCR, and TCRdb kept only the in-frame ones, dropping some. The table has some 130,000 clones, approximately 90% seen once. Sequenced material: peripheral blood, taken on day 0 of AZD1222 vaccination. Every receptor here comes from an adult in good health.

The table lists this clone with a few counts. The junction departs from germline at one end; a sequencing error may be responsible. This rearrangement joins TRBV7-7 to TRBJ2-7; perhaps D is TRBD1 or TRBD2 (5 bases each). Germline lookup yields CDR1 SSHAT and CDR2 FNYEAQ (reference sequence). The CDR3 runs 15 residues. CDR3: CASSLASGSSYEQYF. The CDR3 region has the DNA TGTGCTAGCAGCTTAGCGTCAGGGAGCTCCTACGAGCAGTACTTC.

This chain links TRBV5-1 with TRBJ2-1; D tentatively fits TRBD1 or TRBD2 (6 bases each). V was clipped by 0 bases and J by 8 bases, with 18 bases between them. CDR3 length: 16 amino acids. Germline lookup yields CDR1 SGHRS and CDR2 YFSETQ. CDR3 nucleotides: TGCGCCAGCAGCTTGGAAATAGTGGGGGGACACGATGAGCAGTTCTTC. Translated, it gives CASSLEIVGGHDEQFF.

In DNA, the CDR3 is TGTGCCAGCAGTGAAGGGACAGGGGGTTCTCAGCCCCAGCATTTT. It is translated as CASSEGTGGSQPQHF. This rearrangement joins TRBV27 to TRBJ1-5; 11 positions agree with TRBD1. V dropped 5 bases and J dropped 6; count of bases not matched to a gene: 6. The CDR3 runs to 15 residues. Per the germline V gene, CDR1 is MNHEY and CDR2 is SMNVEV (reference sequence).

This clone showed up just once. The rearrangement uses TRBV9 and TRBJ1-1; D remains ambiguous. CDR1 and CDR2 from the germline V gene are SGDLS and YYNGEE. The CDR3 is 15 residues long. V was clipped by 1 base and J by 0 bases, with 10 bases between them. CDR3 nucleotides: TGTGCCAGCAGCGTAATTTCCACGATGAACACTGAAGCTTTCTTT. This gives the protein CASSVISTMNTEAFF.

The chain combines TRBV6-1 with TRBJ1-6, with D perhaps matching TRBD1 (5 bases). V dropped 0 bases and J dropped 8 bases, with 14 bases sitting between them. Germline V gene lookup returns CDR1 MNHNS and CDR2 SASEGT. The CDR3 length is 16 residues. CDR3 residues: CASSEAWGNYDSPLHF. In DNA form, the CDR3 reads TGTGCCAGCAGTGAAGCCTGGGGGAATTACGATTCACCCCTCCACTTT.

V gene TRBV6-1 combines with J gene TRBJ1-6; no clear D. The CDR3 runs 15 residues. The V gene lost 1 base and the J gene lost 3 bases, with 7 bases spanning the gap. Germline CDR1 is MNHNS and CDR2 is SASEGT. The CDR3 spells CASSEGQYYNSPLHF. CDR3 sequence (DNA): TGTGCCAGCAGTGAAGGGCAGTACTATAATTCACCCCTCCACTTT.

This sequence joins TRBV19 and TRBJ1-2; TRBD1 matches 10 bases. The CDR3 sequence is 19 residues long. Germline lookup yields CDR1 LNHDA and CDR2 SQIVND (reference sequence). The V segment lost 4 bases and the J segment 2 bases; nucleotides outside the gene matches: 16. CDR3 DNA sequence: TGTGCCAGTAGTAAACTACCGCCGGGACAGGGGTCCTTGAACTATGGCTACACCTTC. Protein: CASSKLPPGQGSLNYGYTF.

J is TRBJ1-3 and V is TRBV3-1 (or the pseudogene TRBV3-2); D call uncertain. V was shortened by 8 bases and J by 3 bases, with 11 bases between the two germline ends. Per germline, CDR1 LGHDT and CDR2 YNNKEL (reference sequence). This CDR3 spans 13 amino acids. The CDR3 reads CASSPSVGNTIYF. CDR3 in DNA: TGTGCCAGCTCCCCGAGTGTTGGAAACACCATATATTTT.

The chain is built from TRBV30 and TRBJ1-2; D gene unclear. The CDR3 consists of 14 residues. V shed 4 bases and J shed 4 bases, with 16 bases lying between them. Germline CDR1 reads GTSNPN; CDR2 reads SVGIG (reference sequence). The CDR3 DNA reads TGTGCCTGGATGACCCAGGCGTCCCCCTATGGCTACACCTTC. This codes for CAWMTQASPYGYTF.

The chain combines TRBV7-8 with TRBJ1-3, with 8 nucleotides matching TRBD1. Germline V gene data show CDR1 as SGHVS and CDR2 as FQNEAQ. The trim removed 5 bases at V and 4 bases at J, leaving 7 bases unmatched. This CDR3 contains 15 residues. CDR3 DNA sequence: TGTGCCAGCAGCGCCAGGGGGCGGTCGGGAAACACCATATATTTT. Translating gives CASSARGRSGNTIYF.

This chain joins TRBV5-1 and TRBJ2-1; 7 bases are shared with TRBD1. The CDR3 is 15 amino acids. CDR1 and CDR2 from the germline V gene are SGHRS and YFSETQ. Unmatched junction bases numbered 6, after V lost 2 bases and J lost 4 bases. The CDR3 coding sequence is TGCGCCAGCAGCTTAACAGGGGCCCTTTACAATGAGCAGTTCTTC. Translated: CASSLTGALYNEQFF.

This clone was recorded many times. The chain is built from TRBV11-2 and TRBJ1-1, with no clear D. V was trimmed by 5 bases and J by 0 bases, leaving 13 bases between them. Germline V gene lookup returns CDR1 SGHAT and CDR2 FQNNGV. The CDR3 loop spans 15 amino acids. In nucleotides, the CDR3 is TGTGCCAGCAGCCAGGACGGCAGATTGAACACTGAAGCTTTCTTT. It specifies CASSQDGRLNTEAFF.

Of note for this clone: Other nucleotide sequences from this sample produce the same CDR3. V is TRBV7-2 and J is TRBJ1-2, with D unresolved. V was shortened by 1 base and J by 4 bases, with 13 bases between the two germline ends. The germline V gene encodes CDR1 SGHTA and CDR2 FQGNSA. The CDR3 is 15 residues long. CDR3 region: CASSLGLGASYGYTF. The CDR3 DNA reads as TGTGCCAGCAGCTTAGGCTTAGGCGCATCCTATGGCTACACCTTC. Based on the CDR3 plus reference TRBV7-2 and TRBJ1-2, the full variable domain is GAGVSQSPSNKVTEKGKDVELRCDPISGHTALYWYRQSLGQGLEFLIYFQGNSAPDKSGLPSDRFSAERTGGSVSTLTIQRTQQEDSAVYLCASSLGLGASYGYTFGSGTRLTVV.

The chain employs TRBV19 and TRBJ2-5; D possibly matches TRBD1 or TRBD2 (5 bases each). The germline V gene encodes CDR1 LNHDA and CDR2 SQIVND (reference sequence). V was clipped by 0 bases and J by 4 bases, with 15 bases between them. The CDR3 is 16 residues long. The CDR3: CASSIEPPGSGETQYF. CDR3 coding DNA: TGTGCCAGTAGTATAGAACCCCCAGGGAGCGGAGAGACCCAGTACTTC.

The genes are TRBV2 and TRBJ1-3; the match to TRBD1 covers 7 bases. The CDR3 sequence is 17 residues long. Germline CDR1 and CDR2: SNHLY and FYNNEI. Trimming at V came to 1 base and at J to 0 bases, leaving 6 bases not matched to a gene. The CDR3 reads CASSEGTGFSSGNTIYF. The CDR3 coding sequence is TGTGCCAGCAGTGAAGGGACAGGATTCAGCTCTGGAAACACCATATATTTT.

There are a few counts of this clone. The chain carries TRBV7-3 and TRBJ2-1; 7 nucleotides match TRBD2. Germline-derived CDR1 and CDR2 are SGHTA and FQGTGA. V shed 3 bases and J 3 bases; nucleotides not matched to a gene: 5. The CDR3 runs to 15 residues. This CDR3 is CASSLSAGNYNEQFF. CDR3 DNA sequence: TGTGCCAGCAGCTTGTCAGCGGGGAACTACAATGAGCAGTTCTTC.

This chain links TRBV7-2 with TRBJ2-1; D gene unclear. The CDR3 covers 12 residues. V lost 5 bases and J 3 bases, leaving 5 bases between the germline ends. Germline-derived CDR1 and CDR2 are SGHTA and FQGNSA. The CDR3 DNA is TGTGCCAGCAGCAAGATCTACAATGAGCAGTTCTTC. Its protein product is CASSKIYNEQFF. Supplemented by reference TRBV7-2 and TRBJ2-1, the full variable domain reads GAGVSQSPSNKVTEKGKDVELRCDPISGHTALYWYRQSLGQGLEFLIYFQGNSAPDKSGLPSDRFSAERTGGSVSTLTIQRTQQEDSAVYLCASSKIYNEQFFGPGTRLTVL.

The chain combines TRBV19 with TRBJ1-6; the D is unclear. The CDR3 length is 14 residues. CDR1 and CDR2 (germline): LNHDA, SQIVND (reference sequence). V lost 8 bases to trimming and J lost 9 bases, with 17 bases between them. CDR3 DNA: TGTGCCAGTGATCTAGGGAGGGCCAGTTCACCCCTCCACTTT. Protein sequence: CASDLGRASSPLHF.

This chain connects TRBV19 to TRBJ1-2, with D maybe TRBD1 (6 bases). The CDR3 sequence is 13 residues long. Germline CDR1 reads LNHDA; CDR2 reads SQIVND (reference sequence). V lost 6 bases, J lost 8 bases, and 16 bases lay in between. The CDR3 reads CASRPDRSPGYTF. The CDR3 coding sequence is TGTGCCAGTAGACCCGACAGGAGCCCCGGCTACACCTTC. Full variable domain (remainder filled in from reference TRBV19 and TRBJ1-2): DGGITQSPKYLFRKEGQNVTLSCEQNLNHDAMYWYRQDPGQGLRLIYYSQIVNDFQKGDIAEGYSVSREKKESFPLTVTSAQKNPTAFYLCASRPDRSPGYTFGSGTRLTVV.

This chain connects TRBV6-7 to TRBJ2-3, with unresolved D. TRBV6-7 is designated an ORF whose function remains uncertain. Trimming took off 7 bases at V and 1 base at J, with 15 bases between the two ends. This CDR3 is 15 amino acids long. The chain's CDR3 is CASIRLLVCTDTQYF. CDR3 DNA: TGTGCCAGCATACGACTCCTCGTTTGCACAGATACGCAGTATTTT.

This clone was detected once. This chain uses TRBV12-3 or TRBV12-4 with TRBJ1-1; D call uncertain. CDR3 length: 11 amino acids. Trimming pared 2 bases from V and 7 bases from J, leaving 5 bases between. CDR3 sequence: CASSLTREAFF. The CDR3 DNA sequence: TGTGCCAGCAGTTTAACCCGTGAAGCTTTCTTT.

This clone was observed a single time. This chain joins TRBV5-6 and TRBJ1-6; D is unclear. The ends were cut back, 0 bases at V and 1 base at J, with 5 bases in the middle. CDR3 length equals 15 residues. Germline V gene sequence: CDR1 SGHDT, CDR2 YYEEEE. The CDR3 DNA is TGTGCCAGCAGCTTGGCCCCGTCCTATAATTCACCCCTCCACTTT. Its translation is CASSLAPSYNSPLHF.